This TCR beta chain derives from a study of cytomegalovirus exposure and HLA in healthy donors. The study ran its PCR with 60 Vbeta and 13 Jbeta primers. Source study methods: Counted up in a later analysis, unique TCR beta chains came to some 72 million, with about 9.9 million shared. Clones were sequenced by immunoSEQ multiplex PCR, and TCRdb holds only the in-frame ones, with some missing. The DNA gave D and trimming, while V, J and clone size come from that table. Found here are about 200,000 clones, 75% to 85% of them singletons; the top ten hold 1.5% to 1.7%. Overall study results and limits: Overall, some 160 TCR beta chains were annotated as cytomegalovirus-associated. Per a prior analysis, the majority of TCR beta V segments were productive roughly 87% or roughly 30% of the time.

V lost 2 bases, J lost 2 bases, and 4 bases lay in between. Germline lookup yields CDR1 LNHDA and CDR2 SQIVND (reference sequence). CDR3 length equals 12 residues. For this clone: What it binds is unknown.

This TCR derives from a girl aged 5-17 years in good health and CMV-seropositive. This chain links TRBV19 with TRBJ2-7; D is undetermined. Sequences were obtained from PBMCs. CDR3 bases: TGTGCCAGTAGTATAACAGCCTACGAGCAGTACTTC. Protein product: CASSITAYEQYF.